This T cell receptor beta chain is drawn from a study of T cells in Graves' hyperthyroidism and ophthalmopathy. Overall study results and limits: Most thyroid clonotypes expanded above 0.001 appeared in blood too.

In regard to this clonotype: Its antigen is unidentified.

Amplified regions were TCR beta CDR3 sequences from RNA transcripts. When the TCR CDR3 underwent first-round RT-PCR, the HTBI primer set was used. A single record per CDR3 protein comes from TCRdb applying MiXCR to the multiplex PCR reads. The table shows more than 300,000 distinct CDR3 sequences, with around 18% occurring only once. This CDR3 spans 16 amino acids. Germline CDR1 DFQATT, CDR2 SNEGSKA (reference sequence). V was pared by 0 bases and J by 4 bases, with 3 bases of the junction left unmatched. Ophthalmopathy in the patients scored at least 3 on Clinical Activity Score and at least 4 on NOSPECS grade, lasting under 3 months. The PBMCs studied were ones that came from 10 ml fresh peripheral blood.

The chain is built from TRBV20-1 and TRBJ2-2; 12 bases agree with TRBD2. This TCR derives from a young man with Graves' ophthalmopathy. The specimen was blood. In nucleotides, the CDR3 is TGCAGTGCTAGAGACCCGGGACTAGCGGGCACCGGGGAGCTGTTTTTT. It encodes CSARDPGLAGTGELFF.